This paragraph covers one T cell receptor (beta chain) sequence. The antigen remains undetermined. The sample comes from a study of cytomegalovirus exposure and HLA in healthy donors. Study results and caveats: Researchers reported in a later analysis that a missense DCLRE1C variant was tied to TCR beta V- and J-gene trimming. The study designated 150 to 200 TCR beta chains cytomegalovirus-associated. CMV serostatus was the only recorded immune exposure for donors.

Per germline, CDR1 SEHNR and CDR2 FQNEAQ (reference sequence). CDR3 length: 15 amino acids. Trimming removed 1 base at V and 2 bases at J, with 11 bases between. The PCR ran on 60 Vbeta and 13 Jbeta primers. Some clones are missing from TCRdb's copy, which holds only in-frame ones; the method was immunoSEQ multiplex PCR. The data contain 82,000 or so clones, roughly 9.1% of them singletons. Material for sequencing was PBMCs. This chain uses TRBV7-9 with TRBJ1-1; no clear D gene. The TCR comes from a man aged 55 to 69 in good health and CMV-seropositive. The CDR3 bases are TGTGCCAGCAGCTTAGATCCGGGTCGAAACACTGAAGCTTTCTTT. It translates to CASSLDPGRNTEAFF.